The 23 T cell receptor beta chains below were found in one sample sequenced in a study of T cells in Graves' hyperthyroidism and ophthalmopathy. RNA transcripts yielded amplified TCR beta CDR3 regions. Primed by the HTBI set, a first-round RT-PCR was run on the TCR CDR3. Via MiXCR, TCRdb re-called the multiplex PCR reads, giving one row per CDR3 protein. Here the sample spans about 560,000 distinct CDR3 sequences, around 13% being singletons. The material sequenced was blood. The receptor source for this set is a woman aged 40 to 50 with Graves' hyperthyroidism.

The CDR3 DNA sequence: TGCAGCGTTGAGGGGACAGTTGACGGCTACACCTTC. Translating gives CSVEGTVDGYTF. This chain connects TRBV29-1 to TRBJ1-2; 7 bases map to TRBD1. The germline V gene has CDR1 SQVTM and CDR2 ANQGSEA. J gave up 8 bases and V 3 bases, and 6 bases lay outside the gene matches. The CDR3 covers 12 residues.

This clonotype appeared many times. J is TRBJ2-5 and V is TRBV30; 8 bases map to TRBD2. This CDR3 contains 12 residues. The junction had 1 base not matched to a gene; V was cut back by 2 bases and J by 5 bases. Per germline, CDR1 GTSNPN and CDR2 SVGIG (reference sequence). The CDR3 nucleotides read TGTGCCTGGAGTACGGGAGGGGAGACCCAGTACTTC. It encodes CAWSTGGETQYF. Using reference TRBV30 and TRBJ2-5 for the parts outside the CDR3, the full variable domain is SQTIHQWPATLVQPVGSPLSLECTVEGTSNPNLYWYRQAAGRGLQLLFYSVGIGQISSEVPQNLSASRPQDRQFILSSKKLLLSDSGFYLCAWSTGGETQYFGPGTRLLVL.

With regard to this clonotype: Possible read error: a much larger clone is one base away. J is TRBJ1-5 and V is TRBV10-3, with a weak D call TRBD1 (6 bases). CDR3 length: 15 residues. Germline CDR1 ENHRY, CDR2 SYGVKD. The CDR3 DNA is TGTGCCATCAGTGAGTCGAGGGGGAGCAGTCAGCCCCAGCATTTT. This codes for CAISESRGSSQPQHF.

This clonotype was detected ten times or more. CDR3 in DNA: TGCAGTGCCTTTCCTAGCGGGAGCTACTACAATGAGCAGTTCTTC. Its translation: CSAFPSGSYYNEQFF. The chain couples TRBV20-1 to TRBJ2-1, with TRBD2 matching over 10 bases. The V and J ends lost 6 bases and 3 bases, in that order; junction bases with no gene match: 8. CDR1 and CDR2 (germline): DFQATT, SNEGSKA (reference sequence). This CDR3 comprises 15 residues.

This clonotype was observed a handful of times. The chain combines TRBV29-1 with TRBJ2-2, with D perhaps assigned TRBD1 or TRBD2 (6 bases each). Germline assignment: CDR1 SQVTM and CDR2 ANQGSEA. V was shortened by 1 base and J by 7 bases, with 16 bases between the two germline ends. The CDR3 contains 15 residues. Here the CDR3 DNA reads TGCAGCGTTGAAGTAACGGGGGCAGCGGACGGGGAGCTGTTTTTT. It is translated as CSVEVTGAADGELFF.

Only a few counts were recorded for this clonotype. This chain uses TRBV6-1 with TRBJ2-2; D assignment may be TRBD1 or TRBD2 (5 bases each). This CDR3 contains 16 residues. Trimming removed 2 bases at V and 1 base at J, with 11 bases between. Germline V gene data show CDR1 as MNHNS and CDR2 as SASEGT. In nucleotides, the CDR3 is TGTGCCAGCAGTGAATGGGGGACGGTGAACACCGGGGAGCTGTTTTTT. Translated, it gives CASSEWGTVNTGELFF.

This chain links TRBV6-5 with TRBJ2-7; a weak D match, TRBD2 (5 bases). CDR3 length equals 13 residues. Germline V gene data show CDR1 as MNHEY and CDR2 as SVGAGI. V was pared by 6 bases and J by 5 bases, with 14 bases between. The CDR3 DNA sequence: TGTGCCAGCAGAGACTCCGGGCGGGACGAGCAGTACTTC. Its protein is CASRDSGRDEQYF.

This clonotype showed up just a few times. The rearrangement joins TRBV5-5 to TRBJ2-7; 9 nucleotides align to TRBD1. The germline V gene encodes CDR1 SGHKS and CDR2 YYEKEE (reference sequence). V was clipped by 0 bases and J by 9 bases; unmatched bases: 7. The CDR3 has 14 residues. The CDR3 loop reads CASSLDRGRNTQYF. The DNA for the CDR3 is TGTGCCAGCAGCTTGGACAGGGGGCGTAATACGCAGTACTTC.

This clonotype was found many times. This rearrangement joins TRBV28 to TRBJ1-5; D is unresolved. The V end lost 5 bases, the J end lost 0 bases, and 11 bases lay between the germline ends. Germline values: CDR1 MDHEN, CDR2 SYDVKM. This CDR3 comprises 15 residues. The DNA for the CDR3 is TGTGCCAGCAGTCCGGCGGGCGATAGCAATCAGCCCCAGCATTTT. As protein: CASSPAGDSNQPQHF. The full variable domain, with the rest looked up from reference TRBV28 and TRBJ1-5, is DVKVTQSSRYLVKRTGEKVFLECVQDMDHENMFWYRQDPGLGLRLIYFSYDVKMKEKGDIPEGYSVSREKKERFSLILESASTNQTSMYLCASSPAGDSNQPQHFGDGTRLSIL.

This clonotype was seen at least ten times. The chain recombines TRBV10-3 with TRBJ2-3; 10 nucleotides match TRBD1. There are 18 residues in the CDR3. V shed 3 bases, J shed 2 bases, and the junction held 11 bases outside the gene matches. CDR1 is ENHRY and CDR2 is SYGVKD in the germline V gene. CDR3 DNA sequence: TGTGCCATCAGTGACCGGGGACAGGGGAATTCTGTCACAGATACGCAGTATTTT. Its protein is CAISDRGQGNSVTDTQYF.

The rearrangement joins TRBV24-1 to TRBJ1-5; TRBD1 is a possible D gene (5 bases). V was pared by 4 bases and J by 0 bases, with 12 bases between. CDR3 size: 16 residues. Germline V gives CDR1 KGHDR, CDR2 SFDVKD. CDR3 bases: TGTGCCACCAGTGAAACCGACAGCTATAGCAATCAGCCCCAGCATTTT. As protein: CATSETDSYSNQPQHF.

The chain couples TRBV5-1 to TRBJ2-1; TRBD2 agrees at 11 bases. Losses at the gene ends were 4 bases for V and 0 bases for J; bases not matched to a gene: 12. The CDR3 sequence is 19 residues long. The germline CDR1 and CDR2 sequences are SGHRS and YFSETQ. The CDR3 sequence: CASSRETSGTPPSYNEQFF. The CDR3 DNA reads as TGCGCCAGCAGCCGAGAGACTAGCGGGACACCCCCCTCCTACAATGAGCAGTTCTTC. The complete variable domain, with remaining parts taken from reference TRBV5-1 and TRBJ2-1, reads KAGVTQTPRYLIKTRGQQVTLSCSPISGHRSVSWYQQTPGQGLQFLFEYFSETQRNKGNFPGRFSGRQFSNSRSEMNVSTLELGDSALYLCASSRETSGTPPSYNEQFFGPGTRLTVL.

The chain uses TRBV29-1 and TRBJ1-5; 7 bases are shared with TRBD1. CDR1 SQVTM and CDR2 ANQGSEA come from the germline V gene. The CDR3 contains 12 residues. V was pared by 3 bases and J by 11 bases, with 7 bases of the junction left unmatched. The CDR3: CSVETGSMTQHF. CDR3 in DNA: TGCAGCGTTGAGACAGGGTCAATGACCCAGCATTTT.

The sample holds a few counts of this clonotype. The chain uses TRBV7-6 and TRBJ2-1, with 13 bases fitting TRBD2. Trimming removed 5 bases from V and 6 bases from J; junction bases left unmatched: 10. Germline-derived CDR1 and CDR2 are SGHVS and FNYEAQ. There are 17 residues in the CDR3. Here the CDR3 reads CASSRTSGSLFVNEQFF. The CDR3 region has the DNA TGTGCCAGCAGCAGGACTAGCGGGAGTCTTTTCGTCAATGAGCAGTTCTTC.

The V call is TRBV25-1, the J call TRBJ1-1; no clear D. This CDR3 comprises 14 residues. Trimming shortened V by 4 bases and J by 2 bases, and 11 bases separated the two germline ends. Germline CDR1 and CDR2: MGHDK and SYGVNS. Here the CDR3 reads CASSVTDGNTEAFF. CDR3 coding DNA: TGTGCCAGCAGTGTCACCGACGGAAACACTGAAGCTTTCTTT.

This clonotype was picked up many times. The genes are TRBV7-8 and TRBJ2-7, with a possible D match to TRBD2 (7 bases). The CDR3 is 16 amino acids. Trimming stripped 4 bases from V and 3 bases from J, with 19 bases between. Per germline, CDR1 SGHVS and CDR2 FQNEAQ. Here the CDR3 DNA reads TGTGCCAGCAGCTCTATGCAAAGGGGGGGAGGCTACGAGCAGTACTTC. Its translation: CASSSMQRGGGYEQYF. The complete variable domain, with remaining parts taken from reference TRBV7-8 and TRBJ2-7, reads GAGVSQSPRYKVAKRGQDVALRCDPISGHVSLFWYQQALGQGPEFLTYFQNEAQLDKSGLPSDRFFAERPEGSVSTLKIQRTQQEDSAVYLCASSSMQRGGGYEQYFGPGTRLTVT.

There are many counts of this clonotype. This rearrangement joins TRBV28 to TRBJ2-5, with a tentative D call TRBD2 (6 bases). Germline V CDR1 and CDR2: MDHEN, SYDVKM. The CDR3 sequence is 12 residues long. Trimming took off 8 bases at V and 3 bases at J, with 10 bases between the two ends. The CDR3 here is CASLSSEETQYF. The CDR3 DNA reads TGTGCCAGCCTTTCTAGCGAAGAGACCCAGTACTTC.

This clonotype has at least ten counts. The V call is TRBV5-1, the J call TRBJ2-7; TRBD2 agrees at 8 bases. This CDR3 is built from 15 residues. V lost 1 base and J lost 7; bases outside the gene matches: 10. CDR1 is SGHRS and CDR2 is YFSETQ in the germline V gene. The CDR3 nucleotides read TGCGCCAGCAGCTTGTCTTGGCGGGAGGCCCAAGAGCAGTACTTC. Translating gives CASSLSWREAQEQYF. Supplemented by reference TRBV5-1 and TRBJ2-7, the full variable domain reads KAGVTQTPRYLIKTRGQQVTLSCSPISGHRSVSWYQQTPGQGLQFLFEYFSETQRNKGNFPGRFSGRQFSNSRSEMNVSTLELGDSALYLCASSLSWREAQEQYFGPGTRLTVT.

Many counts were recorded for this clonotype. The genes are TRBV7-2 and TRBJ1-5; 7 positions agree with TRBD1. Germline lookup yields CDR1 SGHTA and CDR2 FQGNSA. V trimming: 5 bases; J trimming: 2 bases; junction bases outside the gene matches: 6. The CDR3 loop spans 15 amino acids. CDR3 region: CASSRDTGGNQPQHF. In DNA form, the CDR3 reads TGTGCCAGCAGCAGGGATACAGGGGGCAATCAGCCCCAGCATTTT. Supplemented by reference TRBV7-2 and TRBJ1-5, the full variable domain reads GAGVSQSPSNKVTEKGKDVELRCDPISGHTALYWYRQSLGQGLEFLIYFQGNSAPDKSGLPSDRFSAERTGGSVSTLTIQRTQQEDSAVYLCASSRDTGGNQPQHFGDGTRLSIL.

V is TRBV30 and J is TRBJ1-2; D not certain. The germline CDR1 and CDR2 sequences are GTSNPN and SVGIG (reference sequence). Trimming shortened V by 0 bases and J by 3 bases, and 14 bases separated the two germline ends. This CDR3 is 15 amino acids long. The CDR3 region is CAWSVNSGDDYGYTF. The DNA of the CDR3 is TGTGCCTGGAGTGTCAATTCCGGGGATGACTATGGCTACACCTTC.

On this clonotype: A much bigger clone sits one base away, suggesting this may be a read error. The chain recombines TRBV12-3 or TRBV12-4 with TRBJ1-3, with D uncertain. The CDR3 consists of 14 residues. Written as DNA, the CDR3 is TGTACCAGCAGTTTTGGCAGCTCTGGAAACACCATATATTTT. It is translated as CTSSFGSSGNTIYF.

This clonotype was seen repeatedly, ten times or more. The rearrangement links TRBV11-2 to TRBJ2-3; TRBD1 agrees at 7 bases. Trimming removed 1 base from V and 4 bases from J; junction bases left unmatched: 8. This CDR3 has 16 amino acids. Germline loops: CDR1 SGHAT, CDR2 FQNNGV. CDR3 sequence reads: CASSLAWTGSADTQYF. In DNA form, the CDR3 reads TGTGCCAGCAGCTTAGCTTGGACAGGTTCAGCAGATACGCAGTATTTT.

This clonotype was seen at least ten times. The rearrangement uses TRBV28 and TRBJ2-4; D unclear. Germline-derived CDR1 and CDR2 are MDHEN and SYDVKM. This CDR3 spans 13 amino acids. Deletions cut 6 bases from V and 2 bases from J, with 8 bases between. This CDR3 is CASSEKPKNIQYF. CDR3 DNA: TGTGCCAGCAGCGAGAAACCCAAAAACATTCAGTACTTC.